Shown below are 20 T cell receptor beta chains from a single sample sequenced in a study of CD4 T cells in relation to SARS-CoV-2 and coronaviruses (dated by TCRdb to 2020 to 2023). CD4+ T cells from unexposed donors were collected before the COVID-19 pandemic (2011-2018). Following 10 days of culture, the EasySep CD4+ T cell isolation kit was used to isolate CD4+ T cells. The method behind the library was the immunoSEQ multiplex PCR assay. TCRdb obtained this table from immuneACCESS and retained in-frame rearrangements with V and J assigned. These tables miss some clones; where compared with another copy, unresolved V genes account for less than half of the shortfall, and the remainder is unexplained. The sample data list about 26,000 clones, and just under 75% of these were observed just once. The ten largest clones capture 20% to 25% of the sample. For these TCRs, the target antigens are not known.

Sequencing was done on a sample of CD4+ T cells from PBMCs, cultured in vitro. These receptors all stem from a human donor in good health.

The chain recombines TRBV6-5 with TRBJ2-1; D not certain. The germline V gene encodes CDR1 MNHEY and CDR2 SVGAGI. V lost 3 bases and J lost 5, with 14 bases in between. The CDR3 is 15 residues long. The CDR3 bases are TGTGCCAGCAGTTATTATCGATCTCGGGACAATGAGCAGTTCTTC. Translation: CASSYYRSRDNEQFF.

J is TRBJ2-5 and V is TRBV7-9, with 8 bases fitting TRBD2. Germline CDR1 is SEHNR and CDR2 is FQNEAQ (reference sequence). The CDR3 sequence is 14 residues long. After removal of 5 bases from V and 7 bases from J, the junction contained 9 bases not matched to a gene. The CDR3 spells CASSRPAGGGTQYF. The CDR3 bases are TGTGCCAGCAGCCGACCGGCGGGGGGCGGGACCCAGTACTTC.

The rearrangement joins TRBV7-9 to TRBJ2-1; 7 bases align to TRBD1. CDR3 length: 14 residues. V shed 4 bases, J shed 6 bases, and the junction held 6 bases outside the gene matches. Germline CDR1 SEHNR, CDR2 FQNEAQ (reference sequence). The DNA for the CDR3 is TGTGCCAGCAGCTCCCTGGACAGGCTCAATGAGCAGTTCTTC. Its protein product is CASSSLDRLNEQFF. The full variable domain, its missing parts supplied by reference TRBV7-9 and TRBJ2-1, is DTGVSQNPRHKITKRGQNVTFRCDPISEHNRLYWYRQTLGQGPEFLTYFQNEAQLEKSRLLSDRFSAERPKGSFSTLEIQRTEQGDSAMYLCASSSLDRLNEQFFGPGTRLTVL.

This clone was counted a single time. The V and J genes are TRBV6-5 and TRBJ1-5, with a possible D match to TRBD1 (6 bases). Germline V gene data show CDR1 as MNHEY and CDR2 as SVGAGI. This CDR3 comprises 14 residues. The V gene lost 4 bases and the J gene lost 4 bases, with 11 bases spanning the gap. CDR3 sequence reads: CASSFQGLNQPQHF. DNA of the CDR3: TGTGCCAGCAGTTTTCAGGGGCTTAATCAGCCCCAGCATTTT.

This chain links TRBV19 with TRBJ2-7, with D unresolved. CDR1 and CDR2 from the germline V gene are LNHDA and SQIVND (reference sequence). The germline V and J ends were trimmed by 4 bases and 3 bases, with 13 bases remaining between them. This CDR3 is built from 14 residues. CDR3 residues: CASSTPGYRYEQYF. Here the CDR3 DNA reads TGTGCCAGTAGTACCCCCGGGTATCGCTACGAGCAGTACTTC.

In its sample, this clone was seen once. The CDR3 protein is CASSDRRSNTGELFF. The CDR3 nucleotides are TGTGCCAGCAGCGACAGGCGATCGAACACCGGGGAGCTGTTTTTT. V usage is TRBV9 and J usage is TRBJ2-2, with D maybe TRBD1 (5 bases). The germline gives CDR1 SGDLS, CDR2 YYNGEE. The CDR3 extends over 15 amino acids. Trimming cost V 3 bases and J 0 bases, with 9 bases left between them.

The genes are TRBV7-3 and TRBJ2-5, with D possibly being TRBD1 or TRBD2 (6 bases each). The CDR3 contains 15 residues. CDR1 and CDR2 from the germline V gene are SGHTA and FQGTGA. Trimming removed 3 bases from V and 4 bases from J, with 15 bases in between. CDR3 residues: CASSLWGAIGETQYF. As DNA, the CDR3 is TGTGCCAGCAGCTTGTGGGGGGCAATTGGAGAGACCCAGTACTTC.

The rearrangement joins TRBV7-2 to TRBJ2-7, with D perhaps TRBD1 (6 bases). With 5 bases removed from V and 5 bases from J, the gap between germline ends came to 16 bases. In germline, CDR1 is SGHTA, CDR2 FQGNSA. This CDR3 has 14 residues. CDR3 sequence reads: CASSHVGGLNEQYF. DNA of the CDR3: TGTGCCAGCAGCCACGTTGGGGGCTTGAACGAGCAGTACTTC.

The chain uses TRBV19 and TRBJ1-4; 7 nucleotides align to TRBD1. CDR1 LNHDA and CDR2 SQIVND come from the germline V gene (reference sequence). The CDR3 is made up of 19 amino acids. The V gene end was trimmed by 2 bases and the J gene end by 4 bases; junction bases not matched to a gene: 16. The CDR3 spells CASSIRGTAPQLNNEKLFF. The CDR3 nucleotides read TGTGCCAGTAGTATAAGAGGGACAGCGCCGCAATTAAATAATGAAAAACTGTTTTTT.

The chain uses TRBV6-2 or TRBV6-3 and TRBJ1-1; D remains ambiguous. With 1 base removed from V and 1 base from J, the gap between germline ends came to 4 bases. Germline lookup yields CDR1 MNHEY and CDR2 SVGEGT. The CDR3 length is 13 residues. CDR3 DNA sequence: TGTGCCAGCAGTTACTTACCGAACACTGAAGCTTTCTTT. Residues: CASSYLPNTEAFF.

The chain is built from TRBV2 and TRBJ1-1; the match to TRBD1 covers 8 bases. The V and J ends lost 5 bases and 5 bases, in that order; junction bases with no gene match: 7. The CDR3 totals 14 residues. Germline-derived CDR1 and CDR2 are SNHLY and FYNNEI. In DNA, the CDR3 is TGTGCCAGCAGTTTTGGACAGGGTTGGACTGAAGCTTTCTTT. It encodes CASSFGQGWTEAFF.

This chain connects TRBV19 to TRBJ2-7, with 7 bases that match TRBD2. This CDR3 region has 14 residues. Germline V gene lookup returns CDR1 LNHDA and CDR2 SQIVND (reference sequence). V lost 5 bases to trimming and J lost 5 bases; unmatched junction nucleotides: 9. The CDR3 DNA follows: TGTGCCAGTAGTTCAGACCGGGGGGTGAACGAGCAGTACTTC. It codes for CASSSDRGVNEQYF.

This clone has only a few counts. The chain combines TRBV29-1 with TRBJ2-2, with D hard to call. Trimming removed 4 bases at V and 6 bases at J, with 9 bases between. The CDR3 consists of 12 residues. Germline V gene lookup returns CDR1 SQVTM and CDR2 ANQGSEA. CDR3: CSVGRTAGELFF. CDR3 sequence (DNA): TGCAGCGTTGGACGGACGGCCGGGGAGCTGTTTTTT.

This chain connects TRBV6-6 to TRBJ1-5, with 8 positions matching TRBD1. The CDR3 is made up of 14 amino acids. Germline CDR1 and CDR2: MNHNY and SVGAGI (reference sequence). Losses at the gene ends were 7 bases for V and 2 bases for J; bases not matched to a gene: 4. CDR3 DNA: TGTGCCAGCATCCCGGGACAGGGCAATCAGCCCCAGCATTTT. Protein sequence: CASIPGQGNQPQHF.

The DNA of the CDR3 is TGTGCCAGCCGTTCCACCGGGGAGCTGTTTTTT. This encodes CASRSTGELFF. The chain has TRBV25-1 and TRBJ2-2; D is uncertain. Trimming removed 8 bases from V and 4 bases from J, with 5 bases in between. The germline V gene has CDR1 MGHDK and CDR2 SYGVNS. This CDR3 has 11 residues.

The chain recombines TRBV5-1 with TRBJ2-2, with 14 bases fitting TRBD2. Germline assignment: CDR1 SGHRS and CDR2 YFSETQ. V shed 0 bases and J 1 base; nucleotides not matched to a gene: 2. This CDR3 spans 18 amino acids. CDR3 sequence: CASSLAGTSGRNTGELFF. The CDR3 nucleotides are TGCGCCAGCAGCTTGGCCGGGACTAGCGGGAGGAACACCGGGGAGCTGTTTTTT. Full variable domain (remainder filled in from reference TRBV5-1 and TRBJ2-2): KAGVTQTPRYLIKTRGQQVTLSCSPISGHRSVSWYQQTPGQGLQFLFEYFSETQRNKGNFPGRFSGRQFSNSRSEMNVSTLELGDSALYLCASSLAGTSGRNTGELFFGEGSRLTVL.

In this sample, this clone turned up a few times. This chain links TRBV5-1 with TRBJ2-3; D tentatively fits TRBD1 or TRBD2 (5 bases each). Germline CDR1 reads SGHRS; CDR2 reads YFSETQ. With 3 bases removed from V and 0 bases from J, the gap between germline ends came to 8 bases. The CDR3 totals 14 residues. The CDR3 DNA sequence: TGCGCCAGCAGCTCGGGACCTAGCACAGATACGCAGTATTTT. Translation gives CASSSGPSTDTQYF.

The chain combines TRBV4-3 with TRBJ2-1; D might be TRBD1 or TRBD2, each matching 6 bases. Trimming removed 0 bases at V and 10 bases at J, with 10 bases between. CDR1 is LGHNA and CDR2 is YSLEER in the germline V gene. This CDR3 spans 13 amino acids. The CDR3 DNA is TGCGCCAGCAGCCAAGAGAGGGGGGACGAGCAGTTCTTC. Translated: CASSQERGDEQFF.

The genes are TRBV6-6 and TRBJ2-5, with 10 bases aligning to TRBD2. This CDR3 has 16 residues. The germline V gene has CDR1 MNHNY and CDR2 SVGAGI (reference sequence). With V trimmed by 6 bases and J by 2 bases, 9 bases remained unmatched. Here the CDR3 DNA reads TGTGCCAGCAGGCGCTCTAGCGGGGGTCTACAAGAGACCCAGTACTTC. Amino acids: CASRRSSGGLQETQYF.

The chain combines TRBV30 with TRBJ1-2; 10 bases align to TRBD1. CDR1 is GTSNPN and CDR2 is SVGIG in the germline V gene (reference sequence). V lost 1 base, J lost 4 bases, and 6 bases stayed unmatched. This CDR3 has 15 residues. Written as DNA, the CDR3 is TGTGCCTGGAGTGCGGGGACAGGGGTGAGCTATGGCTACACCTTC. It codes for CAWSAGTGVSYGYTF.